This T cell receptor beta chain was sequenced for a study of neoadjuvant anti-PD-1 for oral cavity cancer. The overall study: Nivolumab at 3 mg/kg was mostly given biweekly, three to four doses, pre-surgery. Overall study results and limits: Non-responders to neoadjuvant nivolumab had significantly more clonal PBMC T cells than responders.

This clone was counted a few times. Its antigen is undetermined. Libraries were prepared by immunoSEQ multiplex PCR; TCRdb keeps only in-frame clonotypes and omits some of them. There are 11,000 to 15,000 clones in the sample; 65% to 80% occur only once, and around 2.5% lies in the top ten. The germline V gene has CDR1 LNHDA and CDR2 SQIVND (reference sequence). CDR3 length: 14 amino acids. V was pared by 4 bases and J by 4 bases, with 13 bases between. Time point reported: after neoadjuvant nivolumab, at surgical resection. Analysis of PBMCs was direct, with no culture step. The chain combines TRBV19 with TRBJ1-1, with D possibly being TRBD1 (6 bases). The sequences come from PBMCs, collected after nivolumab (anti-PD-1) treatment. The sequence was collected from a person aged 40 to 85 with oral cavity squamous cell carcinoma. CDR3 sequence reads: CASSSRDTFTEAFF. CDR3 nucleotide sequence: TGTGCCAGTAGTAGTAGGGACACGTTCACTGAAGCTTTCTTT.